Listed here are 9 T cell receptor beta chains from one sample, sequenced in a study of T cells after yellow fever vaccination. TCRdb passed the 5' RACE reads through MiXCR, listing each CDR3 protein once. The sample gives 300,000 to 400,000 distinct CDR3 sequences, around a tenth of which show up once; approximately 3% is in the top ten. Specimen: CD4+ T cells sorted from PBMCs, collected 45 days after the yellow fever booster vaccination. These receptors came from a man aged 18 to 35 who received the YFV17D yellow fever vaccine.

V usage is TRBV2 and J usage is TRBJ1-5, with D possibly matching TRBD1 (5 bases). Germline-derived CDR1 and CDR2 are SNHLY and FYNNEI. V dropped 4 bases and J dropped 7 bases, with 11 bases sitting between them. This CDR3 is 13 amino acids long. This CDR3 reads CASSVGRGQPQHF. The CDR3 DNA reads TGTGCCAGCAGTGTGGGTCGGGGCCAGCCCCAGCATTTT. Full variable domain (outside the CDR3, taken from reference TRBV2 and TRBJ1-5): EPEVTQTPSHQVTQMGQEVILRCVPISNHLYFYWYRQILGQKVEFLVSFYNNEISEKSEIFDDQFSVERPDGSNFTLKIRSTKLEDSAMYFCASSVGRGQPQHFGDGTRLSIL.

This clonotype showed up just a few times. The chain employs TRBV6-2 or TRBV6-3 and TRBJ2-5; D unclear. This CDR3 region has 11 residues. Trimming took 6 bases from V and 5 from J, leaving 7 bases between them. The germline CDR1 and CDR2 sequences are MNHEY and SVGEGT. CDR3 region: CASRRQETQYF. The CDR3 DNA reads TGTGCCAGCAGGCGCCAGGAGACCCAGTACTTC.

DNA of the CDR3: TGTGCCAGCAGGGCCTCGAGGACAGGGGGTGGCTACACCTTC. Translating gives CASRASRTGGGYTF. The rearrangement joins TRBV27 to TRBJ1-2, with 10 bases fitting TRBD1. V lost 6 bases and J lost 7; bases outside the gene matches: 8. CDR1 and CDR2 from the germline V gene are MNHEY and SMNVEV (reference sequence). This CDR3 has 14 residues.

This clonotype was detected only a few times. The genes are TRBV20-1 and TRBJ1-2; D may be TRBD1 (6 bases). Germline CDR1 and CDR2: DFQATT and SNEGSKA (reference sequence). V was shortened by 0 bases and J by 8 bases, with 10 bases between the two germline ends. CDR3 length equals 12 residues. This CDR3 reads CSAREGGLGYTF. Written as DNA, the CDR3 is TGCAGTGCTAGAGAGGGGGGGCTAGGCTACACCTTC.

This clonotype was seen more than once but under ten times. The CDR3 DNA follows: TGCGCCAGCAGTGAGTCGGGCGTCTCCGGGGAGCTGTTTTTT. Translating gives CASSESGVSGELFF. The chain links TRBV10-1 to TRBJ2-2; D is uncertain. The CDR3 spans 14 residues. Trimming removed 0 bases from V and 6 bases from J, with 8 bases in between. Germline V gene lookup returns CDR1 WNHNN and CDR2 SYGVQD (reference sequence).

This clonotype has more than one count but fewer than ten. The V gene is TRBV7-2, the J gene TRBJ2-1, with D tentatively TRBD1 (6 bases). CDR1 and CDR2 (germline): SGHTA, FQGNSA. V shed 3 bases and J shed 0 bases, with 9 bases lying between them. The CDR3 consists of 15 residues. The CDR3 region is CASSFRGYSYNEQFF. CDR3 bases: TGTGCCAGCAGCTTCAGGGGTTACTCCTACAATGAGCAGTTCTTC.

The chain links TRBV12-3 or TRBV12-4 to TRBJ2-1, with 9 bases that match TRBD2. The V and J ends lost 2 bases and 5 bases, in that order; junction bases with no gene match: 1. The CDR3 spans 14 residues. CDR3 in amino acids: CASSLLAGNNEQFF. The CDR3 nucleotides read TGTGCCAGCAGTTTACTAGCGGGAAACAATGAGCAGTTCTTC.

The chain recombines TRBV28 with TRBJ1-5; no definite D call. This CDR3 is built from 15 residues. V shed 3 bases and J shed 7 bases, with 16 bases lying between them. Germline V gene lookup returns CDR1 MDHEN and CDR2 SYDVKM. The CDR3: CASSFISGGRQPQHF. The CDR3 nucleotides are TGTGCCAGCAGTTTCATCAGCGGAGGGCGGCAGCCCCAGCATTTT.

This chain connects TRBV7-8 to TRBJ1-1, with unresolved D. Germline CDR1 reads SGHVS; CDR2 reads FQNEAQ. The CDR3 is 11 residues long. V lost 5 bases, J lost 12 bases, and 13 bases lay in between. CDR3 in amino acids: CASSPAEQTFF. CDR3 DNA sequence: TGTGCCAGCAGCCCCGCGGAACAAACTTTCTTT. Full variable domain (rest looked up from reference TRBV7-8 and TRBJ1-1): GAGVSQSPRYKVAKRGQDVALRCDPISGHVSLFWYQQALGQGPEFLTYFQNEAQLDKSGLPSDRFFAERPEGSVSTLKIQRTQQEDSAVYLCASSPAEQTFFGQGTRLTVV.